The rows below give T cell receptor beta chains drawn from one sample of a study of T cells in Graves' hyperthyroidism and ophthalmopathy. TCRdb ran MiXCR on the multiplex PCR reads and lists one entry per CDR3 protein. The table has roughly 290,000 distinct CDR3 sequences, less than 15% seen once; the top ten hold around 7.9%. The sample consisted of blood. These TCRs come from a woman aged 25 to 39 with Graves' hyperthyroidism that later progressed to Graves' ophthalmopathy. Each CDR3 is given with its conserved first and last residue. Each record gives: J gene, clone size, V gene, CDR3 protein. Only part of the rows carry a size: once, few, many, or a class if the clone is expanded.

>TRBJ2-3|few|TRBV4-1
CASSLIAAATDTQYF
>TRBJ2-5|.|TRBV15
CATSRRRGRGETQYF
>TRBJ2-1|.|TRBV27
CASSLRTSGDNEQFF
>TRBJ2-7|many|TRBV6-2/TRBV6-3
CASASGRVYEQYF
>TRBJ2-7|.|TRBV29-1
CSVRAGSYEQYF
>TRBJ2-2|.|TRBV6-2/TRBV6-3
CAGRGGRPTGELFF
>TRBJ2-3|.|TRBV20-1
CSARDSSGLANQYF
>TRBJ2-3|many|TRBV19
CATWDREVGTQYF
>TRBJ2-7|many|TRBV7-2
CASSPPAGYEQYF
>TRBJ2-4|few|TRBV20-1
CSASGQRNIQYF
>TRBJ2-7|many|TRBV27
CASSLNRDATFYEQYF
>TRBJ2-1|once|TRBV2
CASSPTGTGQFF
>TRBJ1-1|few|TRBV7-9
CASSWDWDTEAFF
>TRBJ2-2|many|TRBV27
CASSKTSGRLSTGELFF
>TRBJ2-1|many|TRBV6-1
CASSETSRSYNEQFF
>TRBJ1-3|many|TRBV20-1
CSARLPISGNTIYF
>TRBJ2-7|.|TRBV30
CAWRSLAVQNEQYF
>TRBJ1-6|.|TRBV19
CASTISWAGLRNSPLHF
>TRBJ2-1|.|TRBV4-3
CASSPSLANEQFF
>TRBJ2-7|.|TRBV29-1
CSVEDHDRGPGGEQYF
>TRBJ2-5|many|TRBV20-1
CSASVEETQYF
>TRBJ1-1|many|TRBV9
CASSPDRVSSEAFF
>TRBJ2-7|many|TRBV7-2
CASSLLMTGYEQYF
>TRBJ2-6|.|TRBV19
CASSIGWGSRSGANVLTF
>TRBJ1-4|many|TRBV29-1
CSGRQGGSTNEKLFF
>TRBJ1-1|many|TRBV7-2
CASSEYRGRTEAFF
>TRBJ2-5|many|TRBV11-2
CASSLDRPLRGETQYF
>TRBJ2-7|many|TRBV6-1
CASQGLTYEQYF
>TRBJ2-3|many|TRBV6-1
CASSRLAGGATDTQYF
>TRBJ2-3|many|TRBV19
CASRASGRGTDTQYF
>TRBJ2-3|many|TRBV11-2
CASKSRLAETDTQYF
>TRBJ1-1|many|TRBV5-1
CASSLGQVTEAFF
>TRBJ2-3|many|TRBV7-2
CASSLVVRGSHNTQYF
>TRBJ2-7|few|TRBV10-3
CAISRGDRQYF
>TRBJ2-1|many|TRBV7-2
CASSLAVEFPFF
>TRBJ1-2|many|TRBV29-1
CSVRGGESYGYTF
>TRBJ2-4|many|TRBV7-2
CASSLEGPTSGLAKNIQYF
>TRBJ1-1|.|TRBV27
CASSSWDRGNTEAFF
>TRBJ1-1|few|TRBV9
CASSSGPLAGIEAFF
>TRBJ2-7|few|TRBV19
CASSPLGRAYEQYF
>TRBJ1-5|many|TRBV12-3/TRBV12-4
CASSLLGAYAQPQHF
>TRBJ2-7|many|TRBV7-6
CASSPTGNSYEQYF
>TRBJ2-5|many|TRBV20-1
CSARAGSGRGETQYF
>TRBJ1-1|many|TRBV25-1
CASSRLNTEAFF
>TRBJ1-2|.|TRBV5-1
CASSLPDRTNYGYTF
>TRBJ2-3|.|TRBV27
CASSLRGTSGPPTTDTQYF
>TRBJ2-2|few|TRBV20-1
CSAIRLAGINTGELFF
>TRBJ2-1|many|TRBV7-9
CASTSSVSFYNEQFF
>TRBJ2-3|.|TRBV27
CASSSWTSGGADTQYF
>TRBJ1-1|.|TRBV4-1
CASSQDGRATEAFF
>TRBJ2-7|many|TRBV28
CASSSTPFEEYEQYF
>TRBJ2-1|many|TRBV28
CASSFGTAYNEQFF
>TRBJ2-7|many|TRBV4-3
CASSQAFSGFLYEQYF
>TRBJ2-5|.|TRBV2
CASRGQGRGPQYF
>TRBJ1-2|.|TRBV4-3
CASSPWTGSAGVTF
>TRBJ2-7|many|TRBV28
CASSFRDRGTEQYF
>TRBJ1-3|.|TRBV27
CASSLQGGSGNTIYF
>TRBJ1-2|.|TRBV28
CASSSPGTVEYGYTF